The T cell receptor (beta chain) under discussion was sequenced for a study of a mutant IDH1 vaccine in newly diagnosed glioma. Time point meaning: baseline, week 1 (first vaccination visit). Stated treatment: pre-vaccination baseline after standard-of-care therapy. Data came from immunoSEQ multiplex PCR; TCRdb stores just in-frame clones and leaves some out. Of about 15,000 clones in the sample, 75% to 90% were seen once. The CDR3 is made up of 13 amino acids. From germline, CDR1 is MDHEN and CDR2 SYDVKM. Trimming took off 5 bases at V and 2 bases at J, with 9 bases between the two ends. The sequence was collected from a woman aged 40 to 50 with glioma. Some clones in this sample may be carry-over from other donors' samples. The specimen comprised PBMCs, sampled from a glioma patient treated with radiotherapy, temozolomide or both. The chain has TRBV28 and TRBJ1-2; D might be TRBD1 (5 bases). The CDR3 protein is CASSPAGNYGYTF. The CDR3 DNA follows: TGTGCCAGCAGTCCCGCAGGGAACTATGGCTACACCTTC.